These T cell receptor beta chains were read from a single sample in a study of regulatory T cells in long-lasting Graves disease. MiXCR, applied by TCRdb to the multiplex PCR reads, yields one record per CDR3 protein. The sample contains about 560,000 distinct CDR3 sequences, roughly 16% of which appear only once. In addition, the sample was reused for a study of T cells in Graves' hyperthyroidism and ophthalmopathy.

The sample was peripheral blood mononuclear cells (PBMCs), taken at new diagnosis, from a patient treated with antithyroid drugs. These receptors were collected from a man between 18 and 35 years old with Graves disease. CDR3s include the opening cysteine and the closing phenylalanine or tryptophan. A D gene is named only where the DNA matches it firmly. Clone sizes are given selectively: once, few, many, or a class where the clone is expanded.

size	D	V	J	CDR3	DNA
.	TRBD1	TRBV9	TRBJ1-2	CASSAVGDRRNYGYTF	TGTGCCAGCAGCGCGGTGGGGGACAGGAGGAACTATGGCTACACCTTC
few	.	TRBV10-1	TRBJ2-5	CASSAVVGGSRETQYF	TGCGCCAGCAGTGCCGTGGTGGGGGGATCCCGAGAGACCCAGTACTTC
few	.	TRBV5-1	TRBJ1-1	CASSLVEGRTEAFF	TGCGCCAGCAGCTTGGTGGAGGGCCGCACTGAAGCTTTCTTT
many	TRBD1	TRBV6-1	TRBJ1-5	CASNDRGGNQPQHF	TGTGCCAGCAATGACAGGGGTGGCAATCAGCCCCAGCATTTT
many	.	TRBV11-2	TRBJ2-1	CASSLGHYNEQFF	TGTGCCAGCAGCTTAGGGCACTACAATGAGCAGTTCTTC
few	.	TRBV6-1	TRBJ2-7	CASRGRDEQYF	TGTGCCAGCAGGGGTCGCGACGAGCAGTACTTC
few	.	TRBV19	TRBJ1-1	CASRPQGGWTEAFF	TGTGCCAGTAGGCCACAGGGAGGGTGGACTGAAGCTTTCTTT
many	.	TRBV6-5	TRBJ2-1	CASSYRAGAYNEQFF	TGTGCCAGCAGTTACCGGGCAGGGGCCTACAATGAGCAGTTCTTC
few	TRBD1	TRBV4-1	TRBJ1-1	CASSQDRTGRRTEAFF	TGCGCCAGCAGCCAAGATCGGACAGGTCGAAGAACTGAAGCTTTCTTT
.	.	TRBV6-1	TRBJ1-2	CAGTRDNYGYTF	TGTGCCGGCACTCGGGATAACTATGGCTACACCTTC
.	TRBD2	TRBV4-1	TRBJ2-5	CASSQYRLAGGQETQYF	TGCGCCAGCAGCCAATATCGGCTAGCGGGAGGGCAAGAGACCCAGTACTTC
.	.	TRBV3-1	TRBJ2-7	CASSQDPVPSYEQYF	TGTGCCAGCAGCCAGGACCCCGTCCCCTCCTACGAGCAGTACTTC
few	TRBD1	TRBV11-2	TRBJ2-1	CASSMGDRELDEQFF	TGTGCCAGCAGCATGGGGGACAGGGAGTTGGATGAGCAGTTCTTC
many	TRBD1	TRBV7-3	TRBJ1-1	CASSPDRVRNTEAFF	TGTGCCAGCAGCCCAGACAGGGTCCGGAACACTGAAGCTTTCTTT
many	.	TRBV6-1	TRBJ1-4	CASSPTRYRNEKLFF	TGTGCCAGCAGTCCTACGAGGTACCGGAATGAAAAACTGTTTTTT
many	.	TRBV11-1	TRBJ2-1	CASSLERPGNEQFF	TGTGCCAGCAGCTTAGAAAGGCCGGGGAATGAGCAGTTCTTC
many	.	TRBV12-3/TRBV12-4	TRBJ2-2	CASRFPPDGPYTGELFF	TGTGCCAGCAGGTTCCCACCTGATGGGCCGTACACCGGGGAGCTGTTTTTT
many	TRBD1	TRBV2	TRBJ2-7	CASSRPGQGSYEQYF	TGTGCCAGCAGTCGACCGGGACAGGGCTCCTACGAGCAGTACTTC
many	TRBD2	TRBV30	TRBJ2-2	CAGRTSGNTGELFF	TGTGCCGGTAGGACTAGCGGAAACACCGGGGAGCTGTTTTTT
.	.	TRBV20-1	TRBJ2-5	CSAIGGGGETQYF	TGCAGTGCCATAGGCGGGGGCGGAGAGACCCAGTACTTC
.	.	TRBV20-1	TRBJ2-7	CSASETGSSYEQYF	TGCAGTGCTAGTGAAACAGGGAGCTCCTACGAGCAGTACTTC
many	TRBD2	TRBV2	TRBJ2-1	CASSDNPSGSYNEQFF	TGTGCCAGCAGTGACAATCCTAGCGGGAGTTACAATGAGCAGTTCTTC
many	TRBD2	TRBV6-1	TRBJ2-2	CASSPRLAGGIPNTGELFF	TGTGCCAGCAGCCCTCGACTAGCGGGAGGGATCCCGAACACCGGGGAGCTGTTTTTT
.	.	TRBV27	TRBJ2-1	CASSLSFRTLLRGSYNEQFF	TGTGCCAGCAGTTTATCGTTCAGGACCCTCCTGCGCGGCTCCTACAATGAGCAGTTCTTC
.	TRBD2	TRBV30	TRBJ2-1	CAWSVGTSNEQFF	TGTGCCTGGAGTGTAGGGACTAGCAATGAGCAGTTCTTC
.	.	TRBV28	TRBJ2-3	CASSHGGHLYTQYF	TGTGCCAGCAGTCATGGGGGCCACTTATATACGCAGTATTTT